This note documents a single T cell receptor beta chain sequence. Its cognate antigen is unknown. At one boundary the junction diverges from the germline segment, which might be a read error. For TCR beta, libraries came from iRepertoire HTBI primers and Arm-PCR of CDR3 regions. As processed by the authors: The samples included approximately 60 TRBV and about 13 TRBJ segments. Each CDR3 protein gets one entry after TCRdb re-called the multiplex PCR reads with MiXCR. TCRdb assigned the V and J calls; the authors' analysis was not used. The data hold fewer than 450,000 distinct CDR3 sequences, with approximately 16% observed a single time. The germline V gene has CDR1 LNHDA and CDR2 SQIVND (reference sequence). This CDR3 has 12 residues. Time point specified: newly diagnosed GD, antithyroid drugs for less than 3 months. The TCR library used RNA extracted from PBMCs. The entry originates in a study of regulatory T cells in long-lasting Graves disease. Broader study findings: Between persistent patients, thousands of public clonotypes were shared, exceeding the 966 shared between new patients.

This sample was shared with a second study, whose subject was T cells in Graves' hyperthyroidism and ophthalmopathy. Per that study: Diagnosing involved the use of clinical symptoms, serum thyroxine and TRAb, thyroid ultrasound and orbital computed tomography. Carried out on the TCR CDR3, a first-round RT-PCR used the HTBI primer set.

The input for sequencing was peripheral blood mononuclear cells (PBMCs), taken at new diagnosis, from a patient treated with antithyroid drugs. The chain has TRBV19 and TRBJ1-2, with 7 bases that match TRBD1. The sequence came from a woman aged 40 to 55 with Graves disease. The CDR3 here is CASRQGDYGCTF. DNA of the CDR3: TGTGCCAGTAGGCAGGGGGATTATGGCTGCACCTTC.